These T cell receptor beta chains were read from a single sample in a study of a mutant IDH1 vaccine in newly diagnosed glioma. The method was immunoSEQ multiplex PCR; TCRdb's version includes in-frame clones alone and lacks a portion of them. The sample lists tens of thousands of clones; over 65% were seen once. These receptors lack a known antigen. This material consisted of PBMCs, taken from a glioma patient whose treatment included an IDH1 peptide vaccine. The receptors come from a middle-aged woman with glioma. Each CDR3 is given with its conserved first and last residue. D genes are given only for firm matches. The size of a clone is reported for some rows only, either as once, few or many, or as a class for expanded clones.

>.|TRBJ2-2|TRBV5-4|.
CASSPGAGASKTGELFF
TGTGCCAGCAGCCCGGGGGCAGGGGCGTCAAAAACCGGGGAGCTGTTTTTT
>.|TRBJ1-2|TRBV27|.
CASSLLPVENGYTF
TGTGCCAGCAGTTTATTACCAGTTGAAAATGGCTACACCTTC
>TRBD1|TRBJ2-7|TRBV27|.
CASSLQDRGYEQYF
TGTGCCAGCAGTTTACAGGACAGGGGATACGAGCAGTACTTC
>.|TRBJ1-1|TRBV5-1|.
CASSLVVNTEAFF
TGCGCCAGCAGCTTGGTGGTGAACACTGAAGCTTTCTTT
>TRBD1|TRBJ1-1|TRBV6-9|few
CASSNLLALGQVNTEAFF
TGTGCCAGCAGTAACTTACTGGCCCTGGGACAGGTGAACACTGAAGCTTTCTTT
>TRBD2|TRBJ2-1|TRBV7-9|few
CASSSPREGTRTDEQFF
TGTGCCAGCAGTTCCCCAAGGGAGGGAACAAGAACCGATGAGCAGTTCTTC
>.|TRBJ2-5|TRBV5-6|.
CASSLAGQGETQYF
TGTGCCAGCAGCTTGGCGGGCCAGGGAGAGACCCAGTACTTC
>TRBD1|TRBJ1-2|TRBV5-1|few
CASSSGGHGYTF
TGCGCCAGCAGCTCAGGGGGTCATGGCTACACCTTC
>TRBD2|TRBJ2-5|TRBV6-5|.
CASSYAGGEETQYF
TGTGCCAGCAGTTACGCCGGGGGGGAAGAGACCCAGTACTTC
>.|TRBJ2-4|TRBV29-1|.
CSVEPPGLKNIQYF
TGCAGCGTTGAACCTCCGGGCCTTAAAAACATTCAGTACTTC
>.|TRBJ1-5|TRBV7-2|.
CASRLQGFGQPQHF
TGTGCCAGCAGGTTACAGGGATTTGGTCAGCCCCAGCATTTT
>TRBD1|TRBJ2-3|TRBV10-3|.
CAINGQGPDTQYF
TGTGCCATCAATGGACAGGGGCCAGATACGCAGTATTTT
>.|TRBJ2-2|TRBV9|.
CASSVSSEIQNTGELFF
TGTGCCAGCAGCGTAAGCAGCGAAATCCAGAACACCGGGGAGCTGTTTTTT
>.|TRBJ2-1|TRBV10-3|.
CAISESMISRGNEQFF
TGTGCCATCAGTGAGTCGATGATAAGTCGGGGCAATGAGCAGTTCTTC